This T cell receptor (beta chain) came from a study of cytomegalovirus exposure and HLA in healthy donors. Study-level points and caveats: Likely technical artifact: a cluster of highly shared sequence variants.

The V gene's germline CDR1 is SGDLS and CDR2 YYNGEE. This CDR3 contains 16 residues. V lost 3 bases to trimming and J lost 0 bases; unmatched junction nucleotides: 6. The PCR had 60 Vbeta and 13 Jbeta primers. Measured with immunoSEQ multiplex PCR; TCRdb has only the in-frame clones, and not every one. This sample has approximately 170,000 clones, with roughly 65% found just once. Concerning this clone: Antigen specificity is unknown.

The sample was PBMCs. The rearrangement joins TRBV9 to TRBJ1-3, with 7 bases that match TRBD1. The receptor's source is a young woman in good health and CMV-seropositive. The CDR3 is CASSGDRASSGNTIYF. CDR3 in DNA: TGTGCCAGCAGCGGAGACAGGGCGAGCTCTGGAAACACCATATATTTT.